The 18 T cell receptor beta chains reported below all come from one sample, sequenced in a study of T cell repertoires in cytomegalovirus infection. TCRdb recomputed calls from the reads with MiXCR, one row per CDR3 protein. The table lists more than 350,000 distinct CDR3 sequences, under 40% of them singletons. Sequenced input: PBMCs. These receptor sequences come from a human donor in good health (CMV status not recorded). Some clones in this sample may be carry-over from other donors' samples.

This clonotype appeared many times. The rearrangement uses TRBV7-8 and TRBJ1-2; perhaps TRBD1 as D (5 bases). The germline gives CDR1 SGHVS, CDR2 FQNEAQ. With 3 bases removed from V and 5 bases from J, the gap between germline ends came to 16 bases. The CDR3 contains 15 residues. The CDR3 nucleotides are TGTGCCAGCAGCTTGGGTGGGGCGTCTTCGTATGGCTACACCTTC. Encoded protein: CASSLGGASSYGYTF. The full variable domain, its missing parts supplied by reference TRBV7-8 and TRBJ1-2, is GAGVSQSPRYKVAKRGQDVALRCDPISGHVSLFWYQQALGQGPEFLTYFQNEAQLDKSGLPSDRFFAERPEGSVSTLKIQRTQQEDSAVYLCASSLGGASSYGYTFGSGTRLTVV.

This clonotype was recorded many times. This rearrangement joins TRBV7-8 to TRBJ2-1, with 7 bases lining up with TRBD1. Germline V gene data show CDR1 as SGHVS and CDR2 as FQNEAQ. Trimming removed 2 bases from V and 5 bases from J; junction bases left unmatched: 9. The CDR3 runs 16 residues. The CDR3 region has the DNA TGTGCCAGCAGCTTAAGGATGAGGGGGCTGGACAATGAGCAGTTCTTC. Protein product: CASSLRMRGLDNEQFF.

The sample holds many counts of this clonotype. The rearrangement uses TRBV7-2 and TRBJ2-7; D may be TRBD1 or TRBD2 (6 bases each). The ends were cut back, 6 bases at V and 3 bases at J, with 18 bases in the middle. In germline, CDR1 is SGHTA, CDR2 FQGNSA. The CDR3 has 15 amino acids. The CDR3 loop reads CASREPGAPGYEQYF. The CDR3, as DNA: TGTGCCAGCAGGGAGCCGGGGGCTCCGGGCTACGAGCAGTACTTC.

This clonotype was detected a few times. V usage is TRBV4-1 and J usage is TRBJ1-2; D call uncertain. Trimming removed 0 bases at V and 8 bases at J, with 13 bases between. The CDR3 covers 14 residues. Germline-derived CDR1 and CDR2 are MGHRA and YSYEKL. CDR3 loop: CASSQDLRVLGYTF. The CDR3 DNA reads as TGCGCCAGCAGCCAAGATTTAAGGGTTCTCGGCTACACCTTC.

The V call is TRBV7-9, the J call TRBJ1-2; the D gene is possibly TRBD1 (6 bases). This CDR3 comprises 15 residues. The V gene's germline CDR1 is SEHNR and CDR2 FQNEAQ (reference sequence). Trimming removed 4 bases at V and 2 bases at J, with 14 bases between. The CDR3 region is CASSSRQVANYGYTF. DNA for the CDR3: TGTGCCAGCAGCTCCCGACAGGTAGCGAACTATGGCTACACCTTC.

A note on this clonotype: The conserved closing phenylalanine or tryptophan is absent in this CDR3, likely reflecting a read error. This sequence joins TRBV5-1 and TRBJ1-2; D is unresolved. CDR1 and CDR2 from the germline V gene are SGHRS and YFSETQ. Between the trimmed V and J ends, which lost 1 base and 0 bases, there was a span of 10 bases. CDR3 length: 15 residues. The CDR3 here is CASSLSADTNYGYTL. The CDR3 coding sequence is TGCGCCAGCAGCTTGTCAGCCGACACTAACTATGGCTACACCTTA.

This clonotype was observed a few times. V is TRBV7-9 and J is TRBJ2-3, with unresolved D. The CDR3 totals 14 residues. CDR1 and CDR2 (germline): SEHNR, FQNEAQ (reference sequence). Trimming took 0 bases from V and 4 from J, leaving 8 bases between them. The CDR3 spells CASSLASSADTQYF. As DNA, the CDR3 is TGTGCCAGCAGCTTAGCGTCGAGCGCAGATACGCAGTATTTT.

This clonotype was found a few times. The gene calls are TRBV7-9 and TRBJ1-5; D gene ambiguous. The germline V and J ends were trimmed by 5 bases and 8 bases, with 10 bases remaining between them. The CDR3 spans 12 residues. The germline V gene encodes CDR1 SEHNR and CDR2 FQNEAQ (reference sequence). CDR3 bases: TGTGCCAGCAGCCCCGAGGGAAAGCCCCAGCATTTT. Amino acid sequence: CASSPEGKPQHF.

Ten or more counts support this clonotype. V is TRBV7-2 and J is TRBJ1-3; D gene ambiguous. This CDR3 has 13 amino acids. Per the germline V gene, CDR1 is SGHTA and CDR2 is FQGNSA. Trimming took 6 bases from V and 0 from J, leaving 6 bases between them. CDR3 sequence (DNA): TGTGCCAGCAGAGGAGGCTCTGGAAACACCATATATTTT. Translated, it gives CASRGGSGNTIYF.

Only a few counts were recorded for this clonotype. The chain carries TRBV7-6 and TRBJ2-2; 7 nucleotides line up with TRBD1. V shed 4 bases, J shed 2 bases, and the junction held 16 bases outside the gene matches. The germline gives CDR1 SGHVS, CDR2 FNYEAQ. The CDR3 contains 19 residues. The CDR3 DNA reads as TGTGCCAGCAGCTCGAAACTAACTCCCGGGACAGAAAACACCGGGGAGCTGTTTTTT. It encodes CASSSKLTPGTENTGELFF.

With regard to this clonotype: A read error may explain this, as a much larger clone is one base away. The final CDR3 position lacks the conserved phenylalanine or tryptophan, pointing to a likely read error. The chain joins TRBV7-9 to TRBJ2-7, with 7 bases aligning to TRBD2. Germline V lookup: CDR1 SEHNR, CDR2 FQNEAQ (reference sequence). Losses at the gene ends were 2 bases for V and 3 bases for J; bases not matched to a gene: 10. There are 16 residues in the CDR3. The CDR3 is CASSLLGSGTIYEQYL. CDR3 coding DNA: TGTGCCAGCAGCTTACTGGGCAGCGGGACGATCTACGAGCAGTACTTG.

This clonotype was detected a few times. The rearrangement joins TRBV5-4 to TRBJ2-2; D is undetermined. The length of the CDR3 is 14 residues. Germline assignment: CDR1 SGHNT and CDR2 YYREEE (reference sequence). V was cut by 0 bases and J by 4 bases, with 7 bases left in between. The CDR3 reads CASSLETSTGELFF. CDR3 coding DNA: TGTGCCAGCAGCTTGGAAACGAGCACCGGGGAGCTGTTTTTT.

This clonotype came up many times. This chain joins TRBV7-8 and TRBJ1-3; TRBD1 is a possible D gene (6 bases). Germline-derived CDR1 and CDR2 are SGHVS and FQNEAQ. This CDR3 spans 16 amino acids. Trimming removed 1 base from V and 2 bases from J, with 12 bases in between. DNA of the CDR3: TGTGCCAGCAGCTTAGAAGGGGCAGGGGCTGGAAACACCATATATTTT. Translated: CASSLEGAGAGNTIYF.

This clonotype was picked up a small number of times. The chain combines TRBV2 with TRBJ2-7; the match to TRBD2 covers 9 bases. Germline loops: CDR1 SNHLY, CDR2 FYNNEI. The CDR3 totals 13 residues. J was trimmed by 3 bases and V by 7 bases; bases with no gene match: 4. The CDR3 protein is CASKGTSSYEQYF. CDR3 DNA: TGTGCCAGCAAAGGGACTAGCAGCTACGAGCAGTACTTC. The full variable domain, with the rest looked up from reference TRBV2 and TRBJ2-7, is EPEVTQTPSHQVTQMGQEVILRCVPISNHLYFYWYRQILGQKVEFLVSFYNNEISEKSEIFDDQFSVERPDGSNFTLKIRSTKLEDSAMYFCASKGTSSYEQYFGPGTRLTVT.

This clonotype was found a few times. The genes are TRBV5-6 and TRBJ2-2, with D possibly matching TRBD1 (6 bases). CDR1 and CDR2 from the germline V gene are SGHDT and YYEEEE. This CDR3 is 15 amino acids long. V was clipped by 4 bases and J by 5 bases, with 15 bases between them. CDR3: CASSHRTVKTGELFF. For the CDR3, the DNA is TGTGCCAGCAGCCACCGGACAGTGAAGACCGGGGAGCTGTTTTTT.

This clonotype was observed many times. V and J are TRBV6-1 and TRBJ2-1; D not certain. The length of the CDR3 is 15 residues. Germline CDR1 reads MNHNS; CDR2 reads SASEGT. Trimming left V 8 bases short and J 7 bases short, with 21 bases between. In nucleotides, the CDR3 is TGTGCCAGCCGCTCTGGACGGTTGAAGAATAATGAGCAGTTCTTC. Amino acid sequence: CASRSGRLKNNEQFF.

This rearrangement joins TRBV7-9 to TRBJ1-2; maybe TRBD1 (5 bases). The germline V gene has CDR1 SEHNR and CDR2 FQNEAQ (reference sequence). The CDR3 spans 14 residues. V gave up 10 bases and J gave up 5 bases, with 20 bases separating them. The CDR3 here is CAITGALLQYGYTF. The CDR3 DNA sequence: TGTGCCATCACCGGGGCTCTTCTTCAATATGGCTACACCTTC.

The V gene is TRBV7-6, the J gene TRBJ2-5; 9 nucleotides line up with TRBD2. The CDR3 is 15 amino acids. Germline V gene lookup returns CDR1 SGHVS and CDR2 FNYEAQ. The J segment lost 5 bases and the V segment lost 4 bases, leaving 8 bases of the junction unmatched. The CDR3 protein is CASSSAGGPQETQYF. The CDR3 DNA reads as TGTGCCAGCAGCTCAGCGGGGGGACCACAGGAGACCCAGTACTTC. Full variable domain (remainder filled in from reference TRBV7-6 and TRBJ2-5): GAGVSQSPRYKVTKRGQDVALRCDPISGHVSLYWYRQALGQGPEFLTYFNYEAQQDKSGLPNDRFSAERPEGSISTLTIQRTEQRDSAMYRCASSSAGGPQETQYFGPGTRLLVL.